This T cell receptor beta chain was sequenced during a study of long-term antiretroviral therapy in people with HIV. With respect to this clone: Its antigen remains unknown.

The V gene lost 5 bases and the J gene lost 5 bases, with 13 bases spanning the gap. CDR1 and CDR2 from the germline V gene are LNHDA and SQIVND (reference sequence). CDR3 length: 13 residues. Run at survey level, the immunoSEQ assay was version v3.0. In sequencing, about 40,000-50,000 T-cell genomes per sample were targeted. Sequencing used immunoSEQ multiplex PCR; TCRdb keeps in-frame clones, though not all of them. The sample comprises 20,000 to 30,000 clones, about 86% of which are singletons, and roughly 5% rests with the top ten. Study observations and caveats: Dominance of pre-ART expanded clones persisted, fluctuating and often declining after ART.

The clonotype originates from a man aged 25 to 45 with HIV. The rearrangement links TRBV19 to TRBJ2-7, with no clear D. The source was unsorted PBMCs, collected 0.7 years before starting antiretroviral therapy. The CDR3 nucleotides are TGTGCCAGTAGTGAAGTATGGGGAAACGAGCAGTACTTC. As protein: CASSEVWGNEQYF.